This T cell receptor beta chain was found in a study of a mutant IDH1 vaccine in newly diagnosed glioma. Points from the study as a whole: It seemed that pseudoprogression was not linked to changes in the top peripheral T cell clonotypes.

The trim removed 3 bases at V and 4 bases at J, leaving 1 base unmatched. The CDR3 is 15 amino acids. CDR1 and CDR2 from the germline V gene are SGHRS and YFSETQ. Remarks on this clone: No antigen is known for it.

The time point is: week 47, end of study. Doses comprised 300 ug of mutant IDH1 20-mer peptide each, plus topical imiquimod. Profiled with immunoSEQ multiplex PCR; TCRdb holds only in-frame clones, not every one. The sample has 56,000 or so clones; about 80% are singletons. This sequence originates from a woman aged 40 to 50 with glioma. Some clones in this sample may be carry-over from other donors' samples. The sequencing here drew on PBMCs, taken from a glioma patient whose treatment included an IDH1 peptide vaccine. The V call is TRBV5-1, the J call TRBJ1-6, with 10 bases fitting TRBD1. DNA for the CDR3: TGCGCCAGCAGCTCGGACAGGGGGTATAATTCACCCCTCCACTTT. Its translation is CASSSDRGYNSPLHF.